This TCR beta chain was captured by sequencing in a study of cytomegalovirus exposure and HLA in healthy donors (dated by TCRdb to about 2017). Describing the broader study: In an earlier analysis of several hundred of the donors, around 300 Gb of sequence data and 120 million or so unique TCR beta sequences from about 179 million T cells were reported. The number of typed donors differed by locus: about 620-640 for A, B, C, DRB1 and DQB1; some 540 for DQA1; about 600 for DPA1; and 400 to 480 for DPB1. An earlier analysis of around 580 of the donors used high-throughput TCR beta sequencing to judge whether each TCR beta V gene segment behaved as functional or pseudogenic. All discovery cohort repertoires had been generated using a single sequencing platform. An early release covering 550 to 650 HLA-typed donors comprised about 310 gigabases of sequencing data and 65 million to 100 million unique TCR sequences. Using immunosequencing, the study profiled T cell repertoires from roughly 650 subjects and related those repertoires to cytomegalovirus serostatus. HLA typing included class I and class II loci at four-digit resolution. Of the roughly 400 genotyped donors, about 80% fell in the genetic ancestry cluster associated with self-reported Caucasian donors. The study aimed to test whether signatures of past pathogen exposure could be identified by cataloging public T cell receptors. Genome-wide SNP genotypes for about 65% of the 666 donors were used in a later genetic analysis, which treated that subset as a discovery cohort. Besides the first cohort of under 700 subjects, a separate validation cohort made up of 95 to 150 different subjects was used. To predict cytomegalovirus infection status, the study brought together high-throughput TCR immunosequencing, statistical association of individual TCRs with disease status, and machine learning. Roughly 5 DR-DQ haplotypes were treated as single units for association and clustering because of strong linkage in the cohort. Donor age, sex, ethnicity and CMV serostatus were collected together with the repertoire data. On average, roughly 240,000 unique TCR beta nucleotide sequences were sequenced per donor among 398 genotyped donors of the cohort, with around 19% of those sequences being non-productive. To study patterns of TCR occurrence, a later analysis re-analyzed previously published TCR beta repertoires from hundreds of donors and added high-resolution HLA genotyping. Rather than using new phenotypic data, the later analysis identified candidate immune exposures from TCR beta sequences and from how often those sequences occurred across donors. What the study reported, not specific to this receptor: Fewer than 20 rarely observed V segments, including chromosome 9 orphons, were excluded from the earlier analysis of several hundred of the donors because counts were too low. Roughly uniform sequencing depth across donors was assumed in presence/absence analyses, although this assumption may not hold. A cluster of highly shared sequence variants was judged likely to represent a technical artifact of the sequencing pipeline. Because HLA typing was unavailable for some donors at each locus, only the typed subset was used in association tests. Broadly in line with IMGT annotations, most TCR beta V segments showed up in productive rearrangements about 87% or about 30% of the time in an earlier analysis of under 700 of the donors. A later analysis associated 16,951 TCR beta sequences with specific HLA alleles at a false discovery rate of 0.05. In a later analysis, HLA-associated TCR beta chains showed more clonal expansion and lower generation probabilities than non-associated chains that were equally common. Some IMGT-functional V segments, including TRBV6-2 and TRBV6-3, could not be distinguished by the 87-base-pair reads and were therefore excluded. V-gene and J-gene trimming of TCR beta chains was associated with a missense DCLRE1C variant in a later genetic analysis, and the association was replicated in an independent cohort. In this cohort, only TCR beta chains were sequenced, and detectable features were limited by the absence of alpha or paired-chain data. Several of the top co-occurrence clusters appeared to be linked to parvovirus B19, influenza, CMV and Epstein-Barr virus, according to a later analysis. A further reported finding was that TCR beta sequences accurately predicted the HLA-A and HLA-B alleles for most subjects in the first cohort. Strong co-occurrence of HLA alleles, especially DR and DQ, made assigning TCR associations to individual alleles difficult. Three of the identified cytomegalovirus-associated TCR beta chains were confirmed in vitro to be specific for cytomegalovirus antigens. A later genetic analysis reported fewer N-insertions in productive TCRs among donors in an Asian-associated ancestry cluster than the roughly 700-donor mean. The authors suggested that the approach could potentially be extended to other disease states and immunological phenotypes. For the cohort, immune exposure information was limited to CMV serostatus. Linkage disequilibrium might explain the correlated functional status among segregating V segments, but an unknown experimental factor could not be excluded. A later analysis found that most CMV-associated TCR beta chains appeared HLA-restricted, with HLA associations seemingly driven largely by CMV exposure. A later analysis found that TCR association rates varied across HLA loci, with DRB1 alleles showing the most associated TCRs and HLA-C alleles the fewest. The study listed 150 to 200 TCR beta chains as associated with cytomegalovirus. Cytomegalovirus status was reported to be diagnosed by the classifier with high specificity and sensitivity in both the original and validation cohorts. While some public TCRs were present in many individuals, most TCR sequences turned up only very rarely across donors.

Trimming accounts for 4 bases at V and 0 bases at J, while the number of junction bases matched to no gene is 3. CDR1 and CDR2 were assigned from the germline V gene (reference sequence) as MNHNY and SVGAGI. Reading from cysteine to phenylalanine, the CDR3 counts 15 amino acids. CDR3 DNA only is kept here, 45 bases in frame from base 1. Only a few counts were recorded for this clone. The antigen this receptor binds is unknown. Per-nucleotide qualities are absent, and no much larger clonotype sits a single base away. Library prep was done by the immunoSEQ multiplex PCR assay. For the multiplex PCR, a mixture combining 60 forward primers for TCR Vbeta segments and 13 reverse primers for TCR Jbeta segments was used. The CDR3 region of rearranged TCR beta genes was amplified from genomic DNA by a multiplex PCR assay. The amplified TCR beta libraries were sequenced on the Illumina HiSeq System as 87-base-pair reads. The authors' analysis ran thus. A later analysis tallied 75 million to 95 million unique TCR beta chains across the 610 or so repertoires, and approximately 12 million of those chains were shared by two or more donors. To remove PCR and sequencing errors, raw reads were error-corrected and collapsed into unique sequences using a nearest-neighbor algorithm that merged closely related sequences. V, D and J gene segments were assigned by aligning CDR3 sequences to IMGT reference sequences. Each retained sequence needed at least a six-nucleotide match to both a V gene segment and a J gene segment. Rearrangements were called productive when the CDR3 lacked stop codons and stayed in frame with V and J; all others were non-productive. Following IMGT convention, CDR3 was defined as the stretch from the second conserved V-encoded cysteine to the conserved J-encoded phenylalanine. The earlier analysis of about 560 of the donors excluded any sequence lacking an unambiguous match to a single V gene segment. In an earlier analysis of 450 to 750 of the donors, a V segment was called functional when productive rearrangements were above 56.7%, and segregating when the standard deviation between donors exceeded 5%. A statistical classification framework was built for diagnosing cytomegalovirus status from the catalog of TCR beta chain sequences. A later analysis assigned V and J genes by comparing TCR nucleotide sequences with IMGT/GENE-DB human TR gene sequences. In a later analysis, CDR3 sequences and most-parsimonious VDJ recombination scenarios were assigned using the TCRdist pipeline. In a later analysis, each TCR beta chain was defined by its CDR3 amino acid sequence together with its V-gene family, and reads without a unique V-gene family were excluded. A later analysis removed roughly 590 highly shared, low-generation-probability nucleotide sequences to deal with suspected cross-contamination and a sequencing artifact. In a later analysis, a clonal expansion index was calculated for each public chain from normalized within-repertoire ranks of inferred template counts. A later analysis computed generation probabilities with a VDJ recombination model fitted to out-of-frame rearrangements, and checked the results against IGoR. A later analysis scored TCR-TCR, TCR-HLA and TCR-CMV co-occurrence with hypergeometric tests, applying a repertoire-size bias correction to TCR pairs. A later analysis estimated false discovery rates by permuting HLA or CMV assignments 20 times. A later analysis grouped co-occurring TCRs with DBSCAN, adding TCRdist sequence similarity when clustering within HLA-allele-positive subsets. Co-occurrence clustering excluded repertoires with fewer than 30,000 or more than 120,000 public chains, plus five with anomalous nucleotide sharing. As stored in TCRdb, this immuneACCESS dataset retains in-frame rearrangements with V and J assigned. A fraction of the clones does not appear; measured against another copy, unresolved V genes explain less than half of the discrepancy, and the remainder lacks a known reason. D and trimming come from the DNA, and the V and J calls and clone size come from that table. In all, the sample holds over 95,000 clones, and over 60% of those were seen once. The top ten constitute 9.5% to 12% of the sample.

The cohort was made up of roughly 670 healthy bone marrow donors. At the time of sampling, every cohort member was nominally healthy, though immune exposures that went unrecorded were likely present. The donor tested CMV seropositive and was one of the 289 seropositive cohort members. Every donor gave a peripheral blood sample, and the peripheral blood mononuclear cells from that sample were used for TCR beta sequencing. The Qiagen DNeasy Blood Extraction Kit was used to extract genomic DNA from the blood cell samples. The sequencing sample was made of PBMCs. The sequence was collected from a man aged 40-49 years in good health and CMV-seropositive. The V gene is TRBV6-6 and the J gene is TRBJ2-3, and TRBD2 aligns with 8 junction nucleotides. In nucleotide form, the sequence is TGTGCCAGCAGTTTAGGCGGGGGGAGCACAGATACGCAGTATTTT. Its amino acids are CASSLGGGSTDTQYF.